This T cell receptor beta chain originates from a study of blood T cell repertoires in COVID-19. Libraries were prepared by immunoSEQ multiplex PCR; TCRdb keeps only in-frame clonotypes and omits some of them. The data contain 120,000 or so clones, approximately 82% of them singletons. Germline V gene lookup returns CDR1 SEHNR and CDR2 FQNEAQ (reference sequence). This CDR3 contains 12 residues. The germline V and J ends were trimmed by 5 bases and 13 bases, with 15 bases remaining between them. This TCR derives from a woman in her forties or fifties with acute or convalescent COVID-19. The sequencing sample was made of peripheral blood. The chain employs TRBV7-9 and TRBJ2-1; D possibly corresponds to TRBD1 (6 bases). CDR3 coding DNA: TGTGCCAGCAGCGGCGACAGGTTTCGCCAGTTCTTC. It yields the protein CASSGDRFRQFF. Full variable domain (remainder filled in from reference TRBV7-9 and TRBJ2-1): DTGVSQNPRHKITKRGQNVTFRCDPISEHNRLYWYRQTLGQGPEFLTYFQNEAQLEKSRLLSDRFSAERPKGSFSTLEIQRTEQGDSAMYLCASSGDRFRQFFGPGTRLTVL.